This T cell receptor beta chain appears in the sequencing data of a study of regulatory T cells in long-lasting Graves disease. Noted time point: newly diagnosed GD, antithyroid drugs for less than 3 months. Scientists built the TCR library using RNA that was extracted from PBMCs. General study results and limits: Investigators studied peripheral blood only, not thyroid tissue. Patients with persistent disease shared 2,741 public clonotypes, outpacing the 900 to 1,000 shared by new patients.

To make TCR beta libraries, researchers used iRepertoire HTBI primers and Arm-PCR of CDR3 regions. TCRdb ran MiXCR on the multiplex PCR reads and lists one entry per CDR3 protein. The table lists fewer than 550,000 distinct CDR3 sequences, around 15% of them singletons. The CDR3 is 13 amino acids. The V end lost 6 bases, the J end lost 6 bases, and 12 bases lay between the germline ends. CDR1 SNHLY and CDR2 FYNNEI come from the germline V gene. A word on this clonotype: Its cognate antigen is unknown.

The sample was also reused in another study, on T cells in Graves' hyperthyroidism and ophthalmopathy. As that study records: Exclusion criteria comprised uncontrolled infection, other autoimmune disease, pregnancy or lactation. Blood samples included most of the expanded thyroid clonotypes exceeding 0.001.

The sequenced sample was peripheral blood mononuclear cells (PBMCs), obtained at new diagnosis, from a patient treated with antithyroid drugs. The receptor was isolated from a woman younger than 30 with Graves disease. V usage is TRBV2 and J usage is TRBJ2-1; the D gene is possibly TRBD2 (5 bases). The chain's CDR3 is CASRRVAGNEQFF. Here the CDR3 DNA reads TGTGCCAGCAGGAGGGTGGCCGGCAATGAGCAGTTCTTC.